Listed below are T cell receptor beta chains from one sample, sequenced in a study of cytomegalovirus exposure and HLA in healthy donors. Generated by immunoSEQ multiplex PCR, the TCRdb table keeps only in-frame clones and is missing some. This sample carries about 170,000 clones, over 60% of them seen once, and the ten largest clones take around 0.89%. Sequencing used PBMCs. These receptors all come from a woman aged 50 to 60 in good health and CMV-seropositive. Both conserved end residues are part of each CDR3. A D gene is named only where the DNA matches it firmly. Size values are once, few and many counts, or a class for expanded clones, and some rows have none.

>TRBV7-2|TRBD1|-|TRBJ2-7
TGTGCCAGCAGCCCATCTCAGACAGGGGACTACGAGCAGTACTTC
CASSPSQTGDYEQYF
>TRBV15|-|-|TRBJ1-2
TGTGCCACCAGTGAGCTACGGGGGTATGGCTACACCTTC
CATSELRGYGYTF
>TRBV9|TRBD2|-|TRBJ2-3
TGTGCCAGCAGGTCCGGCGGGGGGGGGACGGATACGCAGTATTTT
CASRSGGGGTDTQYF
>TRBV11-1|-|-|TRBJ2-7
TGTGCCAGCAGCTGGGACTCGCAAAGCTCCTACGAGCAGTACTTC
CASSWDSQSSYEQYF
>TRBV18|TRBD2|-|TRBJ2-1
TGTGCCAGCTCACTTACTAGCGGGGTAACCTACAATGAGCAGTTCTTC
CASSLTSGVTYNEQFF
>TRBV21-1|-|-|TRBJ1-1
TGTGCCAGCAGCATATCAGGACAGGGGGCGAAGATCACTGAAGCTTTCTTT
CASSISGQGAKITEAFF
>TRBV6-5|-|-|TRBJ1-1
TGTGCCAGCAGCCCAGGAGGGTCTCGGGCTGAAGCTTTCTTT
CASSPGGSRAEAFF
>TRBV7-9|-|-|TRBJ2-7
TGTGCCAGCAGCTTAAATCTCGAGCAGTACTTC
CASSLNLEQYF
>TRBV6-1|TRBD2|-|TRBJ2-3
TGTGCCAGCATAAGGACTTCGGGAGGGACAGATACGCAGTATTTT
CASIRTSGGTDTQYF
>TRBV4-1|-|-|TRBJ2-3
TGCGCCAGCAGCCAAGATCCCCGGGCAGATACGCAGTATTTT
CASSQDPRADTQYF
>TRBV27|-|few|TRBJ2-2
TGTGCCAGCAGTTTACAGGCGAACACCGGGGAGCTGTTTTTT
CASSLQANTGELFF
>TRBV6-1|TRBD1|-|TRBJ1-5
TGTGCCAGCAGTGCATCAGGGGGAGGTCAGCCCCAGCATTTT
CASSASGGGQPQHF
>TRBV7-9|-|-|TRBJ2-7
TGTGCCGTACAAACGGGACACGGTCTTGCCGAGCAGTACTTC
CAVQTGHGLAEQYF
>TRBV21-1|-|once|TRBJ1-6
TGTGCCAGCAGCAAAATTTCGGGGGAGACCTATAATTCACCCCTCCACTTT
CASSKISGETYNSPLHF
>TRBV4-1|-|-|TRBJ2-2
TGCGCCAGCAGCCACCGGGCGGGGTTCACCGGGGAGCTGTTTTTT
CASSHRAGFTGELFF
>TRBV9|-|-|TRBJ1-3
TGTGCCAGCAGCGTAGCTCTGGGGCGCACCATATATTTT
CASSVALGRTIYF
>TRBV27|-|-|TRBJ2-5
TGTGCCAGCAGTTTAAGGGGCCAAGAGACCCAGTACTTC
CASSLRGQETQYF
>TRBV6-6|TRBD2|-|TRBJ2-7
TGTGCCAGCAGTTACCTGGGAGGGTGGTACTTC
CASSYLGGWYF
>TRBV18|TRBD1|-|TRBJ1-5
TGTGCCAGCTCACCCTCGGACAGGGTGGTGCCCCAGCATTTT
CASSPSDRVVPQHF
>TRBV29-1|TRBD1|-|TRBJ2-1
TGCAGCGCCGGGACAGACTCCTACAATGAGCAGTTCTTC
CSAGTDSYNEQFF
>TRBV4-3|TRBD1|few|TRBJ2-7
TGCGCCAGCAGCCAACTAGGACAGGGGTTGGGCTACGAGCAGTACTTC
CASSQLGQGLGYEQYF
>TRBV19|-|-|TRBJ1-6
TGTGCCAGTAGTATTGGGGCATCACCCCTCCACTTT
CASSIGASPLHF
>TRBV29-1|-|-|TRBJ2-3
TGCAGCGTTCGACGGGATGGGACAGATACGCAGTATTTT
CSVRRDGTDTQYF
>TRBV30|-|-|TRBJ1-6
TGTGCCTGGAGGAAGCAGGGTCTGTATAATTCATCCCTCCACTTT
CAWRKQGLYNSSLHF
>TRBV2|-|-|TRBJ2-5
TGTGCCAGCAGTTCGCCCGGGACAAAGAAAGAGACCCAGTACTTC
CASSSPGTKKETQYF
>TRBV2|-|-|TRBJ2-7
TGTGCCAGCAGTGTTCCCGCAGTAACCTACGAGCAGTACTTC
CASSVPAVTYEQYF
>TRBV7-2|-|-|TRBJ2-7
TGTGCCAGCAGCTTATCGACTAGTTCCGACGAGCAGTACTTC
CASSLSTSSDEQYF
>TRBV9|-|-|TRBJ2-5
TGTGCCAGCAGCGTAGGTAATGGGCATAAAGAGACCCAGTACTTC
CASSVGNGHKETQYF
>TRBV2|TRBD1|-|TRBJ2-7
TGTGCCAGCCGGACAGGGGACGAGCAGTACTTC
CASRTGDEQYF
>TRBV9|TRBD1|-|TRBJ2-7
TGTGCCAGCAGCGTAGACGACCAGACAGGGGGAGCCGAGCAGTACTTC
CASSVDDQTGGAEQYF
>TRBV6-5|-|-|TRBJ1-1
TGTGCCAGCAGTTACTCGACAGCTACCCTGAACACTGAAGCTTTCTTT
CASSYSTATLNTEAFF
>TRBV2|-|-|TRBJ2-7
TGTGCCAGCGGTGGACAGCAATACGAGCAGTACTTC
CASGGQQYEQYF
>TRBV18|-|-|TRBJ2-3
TGTGCCAGCTCACCACCCCTATTTCGTACAGGGAATTCAGATACGCAGTATTTT
CASSPPLFRTGNSDTQYF
>TRBV9|TRBD2|once|TRBJ2-4
TGTGCCAGCAGCGTGGGGGGGGCCAAAAACATTCAGTACTTC
CASSVGGAKNIQYF
>TRBV27|-|once|TRBJ1-4
TGTGCCAGCAGTCCGGGCCCAGGGCGGGGATCGAATGAAAAACTGTTTTTT
CASSPGPGRGSNEKLFF
>TRBV29-1|TRBD1|-|TRBJ2-7
TGCAGCGCCCGGGGACAGATCTACGAGCAGTACTTC
CSARGQIYEQYF
>TRBV6-5|TRBD2|-|TRBJ2-1
TGTGCCAGCAGTTTTCAACCGGGAGGCAATGAGCAGTTCTTC
CASSFQPGGNEQFF
>TRBV9|TRBD2|once|TRBJ2-1
TGTGCCAGCAGCGTAGTTGCTAGCGGGAGTTACAATGAGCAGTTCTTC
CASSVVASGSYNEQFF
>TRBV2|-|-|TRBJ2-2
TGTGCCAGCAGTGAGGGCGCGGGGGAGCTGTTTTTT
CASSEGAGELFF
>TRBV30|-|-|TRBJ2-7
TGTGCCTGGAGTTACGAGGGTGGGTCCTACGAGCAGTACTTC
CAWSYEGGSYEQYF
>TRBV7-2|TRBD2|-|TRBJ2-3
TGTGCCAGCAGAAAGGGGCCTAGCGGGGTTACAGATACGCAGTATTTT
CASRKGPSGVTDTQYF
>TRBV4-3|TRBD2|-|TRBJ2-7
TGCGCCAGCAGCCAAGGGAGCGGGGCATTTGGCTACGAGCAGTACTTC
CASSQGSGAFGYEQYF
>TRBV4-1|TRBD2|-|TRBJ2-3
TGCGCCAGCAGCCAGGCCGGGACTAGCAGAACTAGCACAGATACGCAGTATTTT
CASSQAGTSRTSTDTQYF
>TRBV2|-|-|TRBJ1-5
TGTGCCAGCAGTCGGGACTCCAATCAGCCCCAGCATTTT
CASSRDSNQPQHF
>TRBV7-6|-|-|TRBJ1-1
TGTGCCAGCAGCTTAGAGCGGGGGAACACTGAAGCTTTCTTT
CASSLERGNTEAFF
>TRBV4-1|TRBD1|-|TRBJ1-3
TGCGCCAGCAGCCGCACGGGACAGGGGAGCAACACCATATATTTT
CASSRTGQGSNTIYF
>TRBV25-1|-|-|TRBJ1-2
TGTGCCAGCAGTGCAAACCTGGTAGCTGGCTACACCTTC
CASSANLVAGYTF
>TRBV7-8|TRBD1|-|TRBJ2-7
TGTGCCAGCAGCACAACAGGGGGCGTTTTGGGAGAGCAGTACTTC
CASSTTGGVLGEQYF
>TRBV28|-|-|TRBJ2-2
TGTGCCAGCAGCCCATGGGGAGTTGGGACCGGGGAGCTGTTTTTT
CASSPWGVGTGELFF
>TRBV4-3|TRBD1|-|TRBJ2-3
TGCGCCAGCAGCCCCGGACAGGGGCCAGATACGCAGTATTTT
CASSPGQGPDTQYF
>TRBV19|-|-|TRBJ1-5
TGTGCCAGTAGTATGAGCATGGATCAGCCCCAGCATTTT
CASSMSMDQPQHF
>TRBV6-1|-|-|TRBJ2-3
TGTGCCAGCAGTGAATGGGCGGACACTAGCACAGATACGCAGTATTTT
CASSEWADTSTDTQYF
>TRBV28|-|once|TRBJ1-4
TGTGCCAGCAGTTTATCGAGGGTAACAACTAATGAAAAACTGTTTTTT
CASSLSRVTTNEKLFF
>TRBV28|TRBD1|-|TRBJ1-6
TGTGCCAGCAGTTTATCAACAGGGGTTGTTTCACCCCTCCACTTT
CASSLSTGVVSPLHF
>TRBV6-1|TRBD1|-|TRBJ1-5
TGTGCCAGCAGTGAAAGAGTGACAGGGGGATATCAGCCCCAGCATTTT
CASSERVTGGYQPQHF
>TRBV4-1|-|-|TRBJ2-7
TGCGCCAGCAGCCAAGCGACCGGGACACTTGACTACGAGCAGTACTTC
CASSQATGTLDYEQYF
>TRBV4-1|TRBD1|-|TRBJ2-7
TGCGCCAGCAGCCAAACCGGGACAGGACCCTACGAGCAGTACTTC
CASSQTGTGPYEQYF
>TRBV6-1|TRBD2|-|TRBJ2-5
TGTGCCAGCAGTGACGGCGGGAGTACTTGGGAGACCCAGTACTTC
CASSDGGSTWETQYF
>TRBV28|-|-|TRBJ2-7
TGTGCCAGCAGGACGACAGCCACCTACGAGCAGTACTTC
CASRTTATYEQYF
>TRBV29-1|-|-|TRBJ1-1
TGCAGCGCCCCGTGGGGGGACACTGAAGCTTTCTTT
CSAPWGDTEAFF